Following are 11 T cell receptor beta chains from one sample sequenced in a study of blood T cell repertoires in COVID-19. Clones were sequenced by immunoSEQ multiplex PCR, and TCRdb holds only the in-frame ones, with some missing. The data show 310,000 or so clones, about nine tenths seen once. The sequencing sample was made of peripheral blood. All receptors derive from a woman between 45 and 65 years old who had recovered from COVID-19.

The rearrangement uses TRBV7-2 and TRBJ1-1; weak D call: TRBD1 (6 bases). The V and J ends lost 0 bases and 5 bases respectively, with 13 bases between them. CDR1 is SGHTA and CDR2 is FQGNSA in the germline V gene. CDR3 length: 15 amino acids. This chain's CDR3 is CASSLARGTLTEAFF. DNA of the CDR3: TGTGCCAGCAGCTTAGCGCGGGGGACACTGACTGAAGCTTTCTTT.

For the CDR3, the DNA is TGCGCCAGCAGCTTTTACCGGGACAGGGGCTACGAGCAGTACTTC. It encodes CASSFYRDRGYEQYF. The V and J genes are TRBV5-1 and TRBJ2-7, with TRBD1 matching over 10 bases. The germline CDR1 and CDR2 sequences are SGHRS and YFSETQ. The CDR3 runs to 15 residues. V was clipped by 2 bases and J by 3 bases; unmatched bases: 5.

The chain couples TRBV9 to TRBJ2-1; 11 bases are shared with TRBD2. This CDR3 region has 15 residues. J was trimmed by 7 bases and V by 6 bases; bases with no gene match: 9. Germline V gene sequence: CDR1 SGDLS, CDR2 YYNGEE. As DNA, the CDR3 is TGTGCCAGCAACTTTAGCGGGAGGGCCGAAAATGAGCAGTTCTTC. Its protein product is CASNFSGRAENEQFF.

The rearrangement links TRBV27 to TRBJ2-7, with TRBD2 identical over 8 bases. With 6 bases clipped from V and 2 bases from J, the junction kept 24 bases outside the gene matches. The CDR3 is 20 amino acids. Germline V gene data show CDR1 as MNHEY and CDR2 as SMNVEV (reference sequence). The CDR3 nucleotides are TGTGCCAGCAGGATTATCGGGATCGGGGGGGTCGCCCAAATCCCCTACGAGCAGTACTTC. Translated, it gives CASRIIGIGGVAQIPYEQYF.

In its sample, this clone was seen once. This chain uses TRBV6-2 or TRBV6-3 with TRBJ2-7, with 7 nucleotides matching TRBD1. Germline-derived CDR1 and CDR2 are MNHEY and SVGEGT. Germline trimming cut 5 bases from V and 2 bases from J; bases unmatched to any gene: 12. The CDR3 covers 16 residues. This CDR3 is CASSEVRTGFTYEQYF. The CDR3 coding sequence is TGTGCCAGCAGTGAGGTCCGGACAGGCTTTACCTACGAGCAGTACTTC.

This CDR3 is CASSSSLGQFEQYF. The CDR3 DNA reads TGTGCCAGCAGCTCTTCGCTGGGGCAGTTCGAGCAGTACTTC. The chain combines TRBV7-9 with TRBJ2-7, with D possibly matching TRBD1 (5 bases). The CDR3 length is 14 residues. Germline lookup yields CDR1 SEHNR and CDR2 FQNEAQ (reference sequence). The V end was cut by 4 bases, the J end by 6 bases, with 16 bases between.

The rearrangement links TRBV7-2 to TRBJ2-5, with a weak D call TRBD1 (6 bases). Trimming cost V 3 bases and J 4 bases, with 15 bases left between them. CDR1 is SGHTA, CDR2 FQGNSA, per germline. The CDR3 loop spans 15 amino acids. For the CDR3, the DNA is TGTGCCAGCAGCTTGGGGGCGGGCTGGGGAGAGACCCAGTACTTC. It is translated as CASSLGAGWGETQYF.

In its sample, this clone was seen once. J is TRBJ2-7 and V is TRBV20-1; D may be TRBD2 (5 bases). Trimming took off 3 bases at V and 6 bases at J, with 9 bases between the two ends. The CDR3 length is 11 residues. Looked up from germline, CDR1 is DFQATT and CDR2 is SNEGSKA (reference sequence). CDR3 residues: CSASLAREQYF. CDR3 nucleotide sequence: TGCAGTGCTAGTCTAGCTCGCGAGCAGTACTTC.

This clone came up a few times. V gene TRBV9 combines with J gene TRBJ2-7; no clear D gene. Trimming pared 3 bases from V and 3 bases from J, leaving 13 bases between. This CDR3 contains 14 residues. Germline CDR1 SGDLS, CDR2 YYNGEE. The CDR3 DNA follows: TGTGCCAGCAGCGGTGGCAGTGCGGACTACGAGCAGTACTTC. This translates into CASSGGSADYEQYF.

The rearrangement uses TRBV4-3 and TRBJ2-7; D is ambiguous. The CDR3 is made up of 16 amino acids. From germline, CDR1 is LGHNA and CDR2 YSLEER. V was pared by 4 bases and J by 3 bases, with 19 bases between. This CDR3 reads CASSPRVTEPDYEQYF. In DNA form, the CDR3 reads TGCGCCAGCAGCCCCCGGGTCACCGAACCAGACTACGAGCAGTACTTC.

This clone is a singleton in its sample. The chain links TRBV6-2 or TRBV6-3 to TRBJ1-5; possible D gene TRBD1, 6 bases. CDR3 size: 18 residues. The V and J ends lost 2 bases and 2 bases respectively, with 19 bases between them. The germline V gene encodes CDR1 MNHEY and CDR2 SVGEGT. CDR3 region: CASSYRQSGVGGNQPQHF. For the CDR3, the DNA is TGTGCCAGCAGTTACAGACAGTCAGGGGTCGGGGGCAATCAGCCCCAGCATTTT.